This TCR beta chain is from a study of blood T cell repertoires in COVID-19. Profiled with immunoSEQ multiplex PCR; TCRdb holds only in-frame clones, not every one. The data contain hundreds of thousands of clones, around 89% of them singletons. This study enrolled people aged about 18 to 100 from under 25 US geographic areas. V was pared by 4 bases and J by 7 bases, with 13 bases between. The CDR3 covers 13 residues. CDR1 and CDR2 (germline): LGHDT, YNNKEL (reference sequence). The sequence derives from a man younger than 45 who had recovered from COVID-19. The gene calls are TRBV3-1 (or the pseudogene TRBV3-2) and TRBJ1-2; D unresolved. The sample consisted of PBMCs or T cells enriched from blood (not recorded which). This CDR3 is CASSPPQAGGYTF. DNA for the CDR3: TGTGCCAGCAGCCCCCCACAAGCGGGTGGCTACACCTTC.